The 27 T cell receptor beta chains reported below all come from one sample, sequenced in a study of Ad26.COV2.S vaccination and SARS-CoV-2 variants. TCRdb's copy holds only in-frame clones and misses some; the assay was immunoSEQ multiplex PCR. In the table there are over 110,000 clones, 70% to 90% of which are singletons. This material consisted of peripheral blood, taken after recovery from COVID-19. These receptors were obtained from a human donor who had recovered from COVID-19.

The J gene is TRBJ1-4, the V gene TRBV2; no reliable D call. The CDR3 extends over 14 amino acids. The V gene lost 1 base and the J gene lost 7 bases, with 10 bases spanning the gap. Germline V gene sequence: CDR1 SNHLY, CDR2 FYNNEI. CDR3 sequence (DNA): TGTGCCAGCAGTGAAGGTGGAGAAGGTGAAAAACTGTTTTTT. Residues: CASSEGGEGEKLFF.

The V call is TRBV6-1, the J call TRBJ2-2, with a possible D match to TRBD1 (6 bases). Trimming took off 0 bases at V and 6 bases at J, with 8 bases between the two ends. Germline V gene lookup returns CDR1 MNHNS and CDR2 SASEGT. This CDR3 is 14 amino acids long. The DNA for the CDR3 is TGTGCCAGCAGTGAAGCAACAGGGCCCGGGGAGCTGTTTTTT. Translation gives CASSEATGPGELFF.

This chain joins TRBV7-8 and TRBJ1-1; weak D call: TRBD1 (5 bases). Trimming took 5 bases from V and 11 from J, leaving 15 bases between them. The CDR3 totals 12 residues. Germline assignment: CDR1 SGHVS and CDR2 FQNEAQ. The CDR3 here is CASSPGPLWAFF. The CDR3 DNA is TGTGCCAGCAGCCCGGGGCCCCTATGGGCTTTCTTT.

This clone has only one observation. This rearrangement joins TRBV11-2 to TRBJ1-4; a weak D match, TRBD1 (5 bases). The CDR3 is 16 amino acids. The ends were cut back, 5 bases at V and 4 bases at J, with 17 bases in the middle. CDR1 SGHAT and CDR2 FQNNGV come from the germline V gene. The CDR3 protein is CASSPLPRDLNEKLFF. CDR3 in DNA: TGTGCCAGCAGCCCACTCCCCCGGGACCTTAATGAAAAACTGTTTTTT.

The V gene is TRBV2, the J gene TRBJ1-6; 8 nucleotides agree with TRBD1. This CDR3 has 15 amino acids. V lost 4 bases and J lost 9; bases outside the gene matches: 8. Per the germline V gene, CDR1 is SNHLY and CDR2 is FYNNEI. The CDR3 DNA sequence: TGTGCCAGCAGTGCTGAACAGGGGGAGGGTTCACCCCTCCACTTT. Its translation is CASSAEQGEGSPLHF.

The chain employs TRBV12-3 or TRBV12-4 and TRBJ1-5, with 7 bases fitting TRBD1. The trim removed 7 bases at V and 2 bases at J, leaving 2 bases unmatched. The CDR3 extends over 13 amino acids. The CDR3 bases are TGTGCCAGCAATCAGGGGGGCAATCAGCCCCAGCATTTT. As protein: CASNQGGNQPQHF.

The CDR3 here is CASSLHSPNYGYTF. The DNA for the CDR3 is TGTGCCAGCAGTTTACACAGCCCCAACTATGGCTACACCTTC. The V and J genes are TRBV27 and TRBJ1-2; D is ambiguous. V was shortened by 2 bases and J by 2 bases, with 9 bases between the two germline ends. This CDR3 is 14 amino acids long. Looked up from germline, CDR1 is MNHEY and CDR2 is SMNVEV (reference sequence).

The chain joins TRBV4-3 to TRBJ1-2, with a weak D call TRBD1 (5 bases). This CDR3 is built from 15 residues. The germline V gene has CDR1 LGHNA and CDR2 YSLEER. V was cut by 6 bases and J by 0 bases, with 14 bases left in between. The chain's CDR3 is CASSSAAGTNYGYTF. The CDR3 DNA reads as TGCGCCAGCAGTTCGGCGGCAGGGACTAACTATGGCTACACCTTC.

This clone showed up just a few times. V usage is TRBV25-1 and J usage is TRBJ1-4; D ambiguous. V was clipped by 7 bases and J by 6 bases, with 15 bases between them. There are 14 residues in the CDR3. The germline gives CDR1 MGHDK, CDR2 SYGVNS. This chain's CDR3 is CASKKREYDEKLFF. CDR3 DNA sequence: TGTGCCAGCAAAAAGCGGGAGTATGATGAAAAACTGTTTTTT.

The chain recombines TRBV27 with TRBJ2-7; D may match TRBD1 or TRBD2 (5 bases each). Trimming pared 6 bases from V and 2 bases from J, leaving 11 bases between. Germline V gene data show CDR1 as MNHEY and CDR2 as SMNVEV (reference sequence). CDR3 length: 13 amino acids. The CDR3 loop reads CASSIGAAYEQYF. Written as DNA, the CDR3 is TGTGCCAGCAGCATCGGGGCGGCCTACGAGCAGTACTTC.

The J gene is TRBJ2-1, the V gene TRBV9; TRBD2 might be the D (6 bases). There are 16 residues in the CDR3. The germline V and J ends were trimmed by 1 base and 4 bases, with 15 bases remaining between them. Germline-derived CDR1 and CDR2 are SGDLS and YYNGEE. The CDR3 DNA reads as TGTGCCAGCAGCGTATCTCCGACTAGAGGTTACAATGAGCAGTTCTTC. This translates into CASSVSPTRGYNEQFF.

The CDR3 sequence is CASSELQGGGYTF. In DNA, the CDR3 is TGTGCCAGCAGTGAATTGCAGGGAGGCGGCTACACCTTC. The chain is built from TRBV6-1 and TRBJ1-2; D is perhaps TRBD1 (5 bases). The CDR3 runs 13 residues. Trimming left V 2 bases short and J 8 bases short, with 12 bases between. Germline loops: CDR1 MNHNS, CDR2 SASEGT.

Only one count was recorded for this clone. V gene TRBV5-1 combines with J gene TRBJ2-5; D is unclear. Germline CDR1 SGHRS, CDR2 YFSETQ. V was shortened by 0 bases and J by 4 bases, with 7 bases between the two germline ends. The CDR3 is 13 residues long. This chain's CDR3 is CASSLDSSETQYF. The DNA for the CDR3 is TGCGCCAGCAGCTTGGATTCTTCAGAGACCCAGTACTTC. Full variable domain (missing parts from reference TRBV5-1 and TRBJ2-5): KAGVTQTPRYLIKTRGQQVTLSCSPISGHRSVSWYQQTPGQGLQFLFEYFSETQRNKGNFPGRFSGRQFSNSRSEMNVSTLELGDSALYLCASSLDSSETQYFGPGTRLLVL.

CDR3 in DNA: TGTGCCAGCAGTCCCGGGACAGGGGCAGGCTACACCTTC. Translated: CASSPGTGAGYTF. The rearrangement uses TRBV28 and TRBJ1-2, with 10 bases lining up with TRBD1. The germline V gene has CDR1 MDHEN and CDR2 SYDVKM. Germline trimming cut 5 bases from V and 8 bases from J; bases unmatched to any gene: 5. This CDR3 spans 13 amino acids.

This clone was detected only once. The genes are TRBV27 and TRBJ2-7; 10 bases fit TRBD2. The CDR3 runs 18 residues. The V and J ends lost 6 bases and 5 bases, in that order; junction bases with no gene match: 19. CDR1 and CDR2 from the germline V gene are MNHEY and SMNVEV (reference sequence). The CDR3 loop is CASSPYATKRGGLNEQYF. The CDR3 DNA reads TGTGCCAGCAGCCCTTACGCGACCAAGCGGGGGGGCCTTAACGAGCAGTACTTC.

Only one count was recorded for this clone. The chain recombines TRBV9 with TRBJ2-7, with 11 bases matching TRBD1. V lost 3 bases, J lost 6 bases, and 8 bases stayed unmatched. The germline gives CDR1 SGDLS, CDR2 YYNGEE. This CDR3 comprises 15 residues. DNA of the CDR3: TGTGCCAGCAGCGCCTCCGGGACAGGGGGTCTCGAGCAGTACTTC. Translation gives CASSASGTGGLEQYF.

J is TRBJ1-6 and V is TRBV13; tentatively, D is TRBD1 (5 bases). Germline V gene sequence: CDR1 PRHDT, CDR2 FYEKMQ (reference sequence). CDR3 size: 15 residues. V was cut by 0 bases and J by 12 bases, with 15 bases left in between. The CDR3 DNA reads as TGTGCCAGCAGCTTAGGCGGGGCCGCCCAGGGACCCCTCCACTTT. It yields the protein CASSLGGAAQGPLHF. The full variable domain, with the rest looked up from reference TRBV13 and TRBJ1-6, is AAGVIQSPRHLIKEKRETATLKCYPIPRHDTVYWYQQGPGQDPQFLISFYEKMQSDKGSIPDRFSAQQFSDYHSELNMSSLELGDSALYFCASSLGGAAQGPLHFGNGTRLTVT.

The chain uses TRBV7-9 and TRBJ2-1; D gene uncertain. Deletions cut 0 bases from V and 0 bases from J, with 9 bases between. Germline V gene lookup returns CDR1 SEHNR and CDR2 FQNEAQ (reference sequence). The CDR3 sequence is 16 residues long. CDR3 sequence reads: CASSLAVAVSYNEQFF. Written as DNA, the CDR3 is TGTGCCAGCAGCTTAGCCGTGGCCGTCTCCTACAATGAGCAGTTCTTC.

This chain joins TRBV7-9 and TRBJ2-1; 8 positions match TRBD2. Germline-derived CDR1 and CDR2 are SEHNR and FQNEAQ (reference sequence). V trimming: 5 bases; J trimming: 1 base; junction bases outside the gene matches: 7. The CDR3 is 16 residues long. The DNA of the CDR3 is TGTGCCAGCAGCGTTGTCGAGCGGGGGTCCTACAATGAGCAGTTCTTC. Translated, it gives CASSVVERGSYNEQFF.

This sequence joins TRBV11-2 and TRBJ2-7; D perhaps matches TRBD2 (6 bases). This CDR3 region has 16 residues. Germline CDR1 SGHAT, CDR2 FQNNGV. Trimming took off 1 base at V and 3 bases at J, with 16 bases between the two ends. The DNA for the CDR3 is TGTGCCAGCAGCTTAGGGGCGGGACGGGGATTCTACGAGCAGTACTTC. Amino acid sequence: CASSLGAGRGFYEQYF.

This clone came up once. The chain is built from TRBV5-6 and TRBJ1-2; TRBD1 might be the D (5 bases). CDR1 and CDR2 from the germline V gene are SGHDT and YYEEEE. The V end was cut by 1 base, the J end by 7 bases, with 8 bases between. The CDR3 runs to 12 residues. The DNA for the CDR3 is TGTGCCAGCAGCTTGCCCAGGGCTGGCTACACCTTC. It yields the protein CASSLPRAGYTF.

The rearrangement links TRBV30 to TRBJ1-2; maybe TRBD1 (6 bases). The V end was cut by 3 bases, the J end by 7 bases, with 15 bases between. CDR1 is GTSNPN and CDR2 is SVGIG in the germline V gene (reference sequence). The length of the CDR3 is 13 residues. As DNA, the CDR3 is TGTGCCTGGAGCAGACAGCAAGGGGGTGGCTACACCTTC. As protein: CAWSRQQGGGYTF.

The chain couples TRBV7-9 to TRBJ2-3, with a weak D call TRBD1 (6 bases). V dropped 5 bases and J dropped 2 bases, with 20 bases sitting between them. The CDR3 sequence is 17 residues long. Per germline, CDR1 SEHNR and CDR2 FQNEAQ (reference sequence). The CDR3 coding sequence is TGTGCCAGCAGCGGATCAGGGGCGAATAGCTACACAGATACGCAGTATTTT. Its translation: CASSGSGANSYTDTQYF.

The V call is TRBV5-5, the J call TRBJ1-1; perhaps TRBD1 as D (5 bases). The length of the CDR3 is 14 residues. V shed 4 bases and J shed 4 bases, with 14 bases lying between them. Germline V gives CDR1 SGHKS, CDR2 YYEKEE (reference sequence). CDR3 sequence: CASSVTAPGTEAFF. CDR3 sequence (DNA): TGTGCCAGCAGCGTGACAGCCCCGGGCACTGAAGCTTTCTTT.

This chain joins TRBV6-2 or TRBV6-3 and TRBJ1-4; no clear D gene. The V gene lost 6 bases and the J gene lost 4 bases, with 15 bases spanning the gap. This CDR3 is 15 amino acids long. Germline V lookup: CDR1 MNHEY, CDR2 SVGEGT. CDR3 coding DNA: TGTGCCAGCAGCCCGAACGGCGGAATTAATGAAAAACTGTTTTTT. It encodes CASSPNGGINEKLFF.

This chain uses TRBV3-1 (or the pseudogene TRBV3-2) with TRBJ1-4, with TRBD1 as a possible D gene (5 bases). The CDR3 covers 13 residues. Looked up from germline, CDR1 is LGHDT and CDR2 is YNNKEL (reference sequence). Trimming stripped 6 bases from V and 8 bases from J, with 13 bases between. The chain's CDR3 is CASRKQENEKLFF. The CDR3 DNA sequence: TGTGCCAGCAGAAAACAGGAAAACGAAAAACTGTTTTTT.

The chain links TRBV12-5 to TRBJ1-1; D is undetermined. In germline, CDR1 is LGHNT, CDR2 FRNRAP. V lost 5 bases and J lost 1, with 11 bases in between. The CDR3 consists of 14 residues. The CDR3, as DNA: TGTGCTAGTGGTCCTACCTCAAGGAACACTGAAGCTTTCTTT. Its translation is CASGPTSRNTEAFF. The full variable domain, its missing parts supplied by reference TRBV12-5 and TRBJ1-1, is DARVTQTPRHKVTEMGQEVTMRCQPILGHNTVFWYRQTMMQGLELLAYFRNRAPLDDSGMPKDRFSAEMPDATLATLKIQPSEPRDSAVYFCASGPTSRNTEAFFGQGTRLTVV.